Described below is a single TCR beta chain sequence and its context. Antigen: not known. Donors likely had unrecorded immune exposures despite being nominally healthy when sampled. Primers for the PCR totalled 60 Vbeta and 13 Jbeta. TCRdb keeps only in-frame clones here, not all; method: immunoSEQ multiplex PCR. This sample's table has approximately 150,000 clones. V was cut by 1 base and J by 5 bases, with 15 bases left in between. Germline loops: CDR1 KGHSH, CDR2 LQKENI. This CDR3 region has 16 residues. This specimen comes from a study of cytomegalovirus exposure and HLA in healthy donors. Overall study: T cells numbering around 180 million yielded fewer than 140 million unique TCR beta sequences in an earlier analysis. Study-level findings and limits: The Asian-associated ancestry cluster reportedly had fewer N-insertions than the approximately 690-donor mean in a later analysis. Reports indicate that TCR beta sequences accurately predicted the HLA-A and HLA-B alleles of most subjects.

The sequencing sample was made of PBMCs. The chain is built from TRBV18 and TRBJ1-3; D ambiguous. The receptor was derived from a young woman in good health and CMV-seronegative. CDR3 loop: CASSPLSLGYRNTIYF. Here the CDR3 DNA reads TGTGCCAGCTCACCACTCAGTCTGGGCTATAGAAACACCATATATTTT.